Sequencing of this T cell receptor (beta chain) was carried out in a study of T-cell reconstitution after alpha-beta-depleted transplantation in children. Whole-study findings and limits: One year post-transplant, T-cell counts and diversity were largely derived from T cells produced anew. Several hundred graft clones that had expanded were reportedly the source of alpha-beta T cells about two months after transplant. Where some patients showed high TCRbeta diversity at day 60, it came from recipient T cells and thymic progenitors that had survived.

Details on this clonotype: No antigen is known for it.

Unique molecular identifiers tagged the TCRbeta library. MiXCR was run by TCRdb on the PCR reads, yielding one entry per CDR3 protein. The sample has about 200,000 distinct CDR3 sequences, 6.6% seen once. Germline CDR1 and CDR2: MNHEY and SVGAGI. V lost 4 bases, J lost 1 base, and 19 bases lay in between. The CDR3 covers 17 residues. The source material was PBMCs, sampled before TCRalphabeta/CD19-depleted stem cell transplant. V and J are TRBV6-5 and TRBJ2-5; the D gene is possibly TRBD2 (6 bases). This receptor was obtained from a boy between 2 and 15 years old with acute lymphoblastic leukemia, due to receive a stem cell transplant. The CDR3 spells CASSWGISGQFQETQYF. The CDR3 nucleotides read TGTGCCAGCAGTTGGGGGATTAGCGGCCAATTCCAAGAGACCCAGTACTTC.